A single sample gave rise to the 3 T cell receptor beta chains below, sequenced in a study of T cells in localized non-small cell lung cancer. Only in-frame clones appear in the TCRdb table, and some are missing; sequencing was by immunoSEQ multiplex PCR. The sample records 70,000 to 100,000 clones, around 84% being singletons. The material was peripheral blood, obtained before any cancer treatment. The receptor set was obtained from an older female donor with stage I lung adenocarcinoma.

This chain joins TRBV18 and TRBJ2-7, with D tentatively TRBD2 (6 bases). CDR1 is KGHSH and CDR2 is LQKENI in the germline V gene. Trimming shortened V by 3 bases and J by 5 bases, and 11 bases separated the two germline ends. CDR3 length: 13 amino acids. The DNA of the CDR3 is TGTGCCAGCTCACCCCCGGGGGTCAACGAGCAGTACTTC. Protein product: CASSPPGVNEQYF.

The chain couples TRBV6-1 to TRBJ1-3, with 7 bases aligning to TRBD1. Germline CDR1 is MNHNS and CDR2 is SASEGT. The junction had 4 bases not matched to a gene; V was cut back by 6 bases and J by 2 bases. This CDR3 comprises 14 residues. CDR3 sequence: CASSRGGTGNTIYF. CDR3 coding DNA: TGTGCCAGCAGCAGAGGGGGCACTGGAAACACCATATATTTT.

This clone was seen once. V is TRBV7-2 and J is TRBJ2-1, with D perhaps matching TRBD2 (5 bases). V shed 0 bases and J shed 5 bases, with 11 bases lying between them. CDR1 is SGHTA and CDR2 is FQGNSA in the germline V gene. This CDR3 has 15 residues. This CDR3 reads CASSLAGKRDNEQFF. In nucleotides, the CDR3 is TGTGCCAGCAGCTTAGCCGGGAAGAGAGACAATGAGCAGTTCTTC.